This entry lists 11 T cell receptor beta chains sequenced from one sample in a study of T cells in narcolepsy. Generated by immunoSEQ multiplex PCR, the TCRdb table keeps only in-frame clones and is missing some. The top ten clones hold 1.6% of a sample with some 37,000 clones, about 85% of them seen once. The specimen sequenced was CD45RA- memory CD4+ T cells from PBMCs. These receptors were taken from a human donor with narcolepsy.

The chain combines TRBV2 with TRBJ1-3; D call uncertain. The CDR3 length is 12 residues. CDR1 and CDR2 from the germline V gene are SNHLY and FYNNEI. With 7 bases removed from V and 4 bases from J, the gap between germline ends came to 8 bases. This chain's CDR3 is CASNRFGNTIYF. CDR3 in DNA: TGTGCCAGCAACCGGTTCGGAAACACCATATATTTT.

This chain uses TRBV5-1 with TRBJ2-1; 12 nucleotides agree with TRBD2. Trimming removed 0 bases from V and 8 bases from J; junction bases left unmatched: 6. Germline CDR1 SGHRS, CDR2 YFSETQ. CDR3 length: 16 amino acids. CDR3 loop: CASSLATSGGPYEQFF. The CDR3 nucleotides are TGCGCCAGCAGCTTGGCGACTAGCGGGGGACCGTATGAGCAGTTCTTC.

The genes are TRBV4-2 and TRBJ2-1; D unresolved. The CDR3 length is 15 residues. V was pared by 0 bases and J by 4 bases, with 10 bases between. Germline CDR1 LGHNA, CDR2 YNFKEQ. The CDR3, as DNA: TGTGCCAGCAGCCAAGAATTACCAGCTTACAATGAGCAGTTCTTC. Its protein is CASSQELPAYNEQFF.

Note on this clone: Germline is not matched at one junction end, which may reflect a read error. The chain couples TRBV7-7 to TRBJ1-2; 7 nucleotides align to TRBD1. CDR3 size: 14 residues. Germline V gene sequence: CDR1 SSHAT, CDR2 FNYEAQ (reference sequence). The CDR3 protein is CASSLGQATKGYTF. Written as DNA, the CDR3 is TGTGCTAGCAGCCTCGGACAGGCGACAAAGGGCTACACCTTC.

The CDR3 reads CASSVVSRGLGEQFF. The CDR3 DNA reads TGTGCCAGCAGCGTAGTCTCTAGGGGGTTAGGTGAGCAGTTCTTC. The chain carries TRBV9 and TRBJ2-1; possibly TRBD1 for D (6 bases). Germline lookup yields CDR1 SGDLS and CDR2 YYNGEE. CDR3 length: 15 residues. V gave up 0 bases and J gave up 9 bases, with 16 bases separating them.

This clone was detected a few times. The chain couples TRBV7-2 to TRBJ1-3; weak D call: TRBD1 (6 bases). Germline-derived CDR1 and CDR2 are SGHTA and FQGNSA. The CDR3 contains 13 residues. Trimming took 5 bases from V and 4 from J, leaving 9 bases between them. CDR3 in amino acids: CASSPDRGNTIYF. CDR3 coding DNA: TGTGCCAGCAGCCCAGACAGGGGAAACACCATATATTTT.

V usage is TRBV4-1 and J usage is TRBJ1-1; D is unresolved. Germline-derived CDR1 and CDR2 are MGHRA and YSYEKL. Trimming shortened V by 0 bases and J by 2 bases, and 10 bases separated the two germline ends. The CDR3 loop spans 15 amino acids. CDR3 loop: CASSQEGQVNTEAFF. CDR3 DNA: TGCGCCAGCAGCCAAGAAGGGCAGGTAAACACTGAAGCTTTCTTT.

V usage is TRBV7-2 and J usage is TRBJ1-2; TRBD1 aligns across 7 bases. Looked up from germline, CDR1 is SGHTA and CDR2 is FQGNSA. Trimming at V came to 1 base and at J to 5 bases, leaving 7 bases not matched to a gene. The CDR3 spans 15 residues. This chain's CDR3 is CASSLVRQGGYGYTF. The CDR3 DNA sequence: TGTGCCAGCAGCTTAGTCCGGCAGGGGGGGTATGGCTACACCTTC. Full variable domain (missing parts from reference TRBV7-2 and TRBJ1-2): GAGVSQSPSNKVTEKGKDVELRCDPISGHTALYWYRQSLGQGLEFLIYFQGNSAPDKSGLPSDRFSAERTGGSVSTLTIQRTQQEDSAVYLCASSLVRQGGYGYTFGSGTRLTVV.

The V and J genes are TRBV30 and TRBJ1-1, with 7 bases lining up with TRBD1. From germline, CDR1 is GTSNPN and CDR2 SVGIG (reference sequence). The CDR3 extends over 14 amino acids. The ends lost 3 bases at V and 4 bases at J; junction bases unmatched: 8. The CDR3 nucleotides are TGTGCCTGGAGGGAAGGGGGCGGGAGCACTGAAGCTTTCTTT. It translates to CAWREGGGSTEAFF.

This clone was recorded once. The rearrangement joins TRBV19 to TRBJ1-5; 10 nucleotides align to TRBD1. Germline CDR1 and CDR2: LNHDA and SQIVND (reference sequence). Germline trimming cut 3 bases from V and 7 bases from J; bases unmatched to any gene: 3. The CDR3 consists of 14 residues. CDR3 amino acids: CASSIGTGEQPQHF. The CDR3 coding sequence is TGTGCCAGTAGTATTGGGACAGGGGAGCAGCCCCAGCATTTT.

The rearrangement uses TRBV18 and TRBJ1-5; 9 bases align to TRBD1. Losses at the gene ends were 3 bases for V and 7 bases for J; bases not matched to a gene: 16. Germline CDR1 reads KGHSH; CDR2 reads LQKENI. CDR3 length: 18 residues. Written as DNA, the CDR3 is TGTGCCAGCTCACCCACCCGGGACAGGGCCAAAAAGAACCAGCCCCAGCATTTT. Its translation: CASSPTRDRAKKNQPQHF.